The rows below give T cell receptor beta chains drawn from one sample of a study of T cell responses to AZD1222 COVID-19 vaccine. Profiled with immunoSEQ multiplex PCR; TCRdb holds only in-frame clones, not every one. The repertoire consists of about 95,000 clones, with roughly nine tenths occurring once and the leading ten covering 3.7%. The input for sequencing was peripheral blood, taken on day 0 of AZD1222 vaccination. These receptors were taken from an adult in good health. Both conserved end residues are trimmed from each CDR3.

>14|TRBJ1-1|TRBV11-2
ASSPTRRQRNTEAF
>13|TRBJ2-2|TRBV6-4
ASSAESGGAGELF
>12|TRBJ1-3|TRBV30
AWNPGLAGNTIY
>12|TRBJ1-2|TRBV2
ASSEGGTVYGYT
>11|TRBJ1-3|TRBV19
ASRVGSGNTIY
>13|TRBJ1-2|TRBV5-1
ASSFGAQGQNGYT
>11|TRBJ1-6|TRBV5-4
ASSLSGNSPLH
>10|TRBJ2-7|TRBV5-1
ASRSAPYEQY
>13|TRBJ1-6|TRBV25-1
ASSEQGSYNSPLH
>12|TRBJ2-5|TRBV2
ASNDRGFEETQY
>13|TRBJ1-3|TRBV2
ASSLNHISGNTIY
>12|TRBJ1-2|TRBV3-1/TRBV3-2
ASSQLPGSYGYT
>12|TRBJ1-1|TRBV2
ASSGQFGNTEAF
>13|TRBJ2-5|TRBV19
ASSPPGGLQETQY
>11|TRBJ1-2|TRBV29-1
SVEAGDSYGYT
>11|TRBJ1-6|TRBV3-1/TRBV3-2
ASSHEGDSPLH
>12|TRBJ2-2|TRBV11-3
ASQEWGPTGELF
>10|TRBJ2-7|TRBV5-5
ASSLTGDEQY
>11|TRBJ1-3|TRBV28
ASRGQGRNTIY
>10|TRBJ1-1|TRBV11-3
ASSFANTEAF
>13|TRBJ1-5|TRBV19
ASLRAGRYNQPQH
>13|TRBJ2-7|TRBV7-9
ASSSTLAGVHEQY